Below, 27 T cell receptor beta chains from the same sample are listed, as sequenced in a study of blood T cell repertoires in COVID-19. Assay: immunoSEQ multiplex PCR; the TCRdb copy retains only in-frame clones and omits some. The repertoire includes 100,000 to 150,000 clones, about 80% of them detected once, and roughly 10% sits in the top ten. Sequenced sample: peripheral blood. These receptors all come from a middle-aged man with active or convalescent COVID-19.

The count of this clone is one. The chain recombines TRBV2 with TRBJ1-3; D not resolved. In germline, CDR1 is SNHLY, CDR2 FYNNEI. The CDR3 spans 14 residues. The V end lost 5 bases, the J end lost 0 bases, and 8 bases lay between the germline ends. The CDR3 is CASSPSGSGNTIYF. The CDR3 DNA sequence: TGTGCCAGCAGTCCATCCGGCTCTGGAAACACCATATATTTT. Variable domain in full (rest from reference TRBV2 and TRBJ1-3): EPEVTQTPSHQVTQMGQEVILRCVPISNHLYFYWYRQILGQKVEFLVSFYNNEISEKSEIFDDQFSVERPDGSNFTLKIRSTKLEDSAMYFCASSPSGSGNTIYFGEGSWLTVV.

The V and J genes are TRBV5-1 and TRBJ1-3; tentative D call: TRBD1 (6 bases). The CDR3 contains 14 residues. The V end lost 2 bases, the J end lost 4 bases, and 10 bases lay between the germline ends. The germline CDR1 and CDR2 sequences are SGHRS and YFSETQ. The CDR3 is CASSFTGIGNTIYF. CDR3 DNA: TGCGCCAGCAGCTTTACAGGGATAGGAAACACCATATATTTT.

This chain connects TRBV9 to TRBJ2-3; TRBD2 might be the D (6 bases). Trimming took off 3 bases at V and 3 bases at J, with 14 bases between the two ends. This CDR3 is built from 15 residues. In germline, CDR1 is SGDLS, CDR2 YYNGEE. The CDR3 region is CASSAKPGGTDTQYF. The CDR3 DNA is TGTGCCAGCAGCGCAAAACCTGGGGGGACAGATACGCAGTATTTT.

The V and J genes are TRBV5-4 and TRBJ2-3, with TRBD2 identical over 13 bases. Losses at the gene ends were 4 bases for V and 7 bases for J; bases not matched to a gene: 6. The CDR3 covers 15 residues. Germline values: CDR1 SGHNT, CDR2 YYREEE (reference sequence). The DNA of the CDR3 is TGTGCCAGCAGCCGCGGACTAGCGGGGGAGAATACGCAGTATTTT. The encoded protein is CASSRGLAGENTQYF.

This chain uses TRBV7-2 with TRBJ2-3; D perhaps matches TRBD1 (6 bases). CDR1 is SGHTA and CDR2 is FQGNSA in the germline V gene. Trimming took 2 bases from V and 5 from J, leaving 11 bases between them. The CDR3 consists of 14 residues. This CDR3 reads CASSLTGPGDTQYF. CDR3 nucleotide sequence: TGTGCCAGCAGCTTAACAGGGCCGGGAGATACGCAGTATTTT.

The V gene is TRBV20-1, the J gene TRBJ2-1, with TRBD2 matching 14 bases. The CDR3 has 17 residues. CDR1 and CDR2 from the germline V gene are DFQATT and SNEGSKA (reference sequence). J gave up 5 bases and V 3 bases, and 9 bases lay outside the gene matches. The CDR3: CSASVRWGLAGDNEQFF. The CDR3 nucleotides are TGCAGTGCTAGTGTGAGGTGGGGACTAGCGGGGGACAATGAGCAGTTCTTC.

The chain couples TRBV9 to TRBJ2-5; TRBD2 aligns across 8 bases. V dropped 0 bases and J dropped 4; count of bases not matched to a gene: 5. Germline CDR1 and CDR2: SGDLS and YYNGEE. The CDR3 has 15 residues. The CDR3 coding sequence is TGTGCCAGCAGCGTAGAGGGGACTAGTGGAGAGACCCAGTACTTC. Translating gives CASSVEGTSGETQYF. The full variable domain, in which reference TRBV9 and TRBJ2-5 provide the parts outside the CDR3, is DSGVTQTPKHLITATGQRVTLRCSPRSGDLSVYWYQQSLDQGLQFLIQYYNGEERAKGNILERFSAQQFPDLHSELNLSSLELGDSALYFCASSVEGTSGETQYFGPGTRLLVL.

This chain uses TRBV2 with TRBJ2-2; D possibly corresponds to TRBD2 (7 bases). From germline, CDR1 is SNHLY and CDR2 FYNNEI. V was shortened by 6 bases and J by 2 bases, with 16 bases between the two germline ends. There are 16 residues in the CDR3. Written as DNA, the CDR3 is TGTGCCAGCAGACCCGAGGGGGGGTCAAACACCGGGGAGCTGTTTTTT. This encodes CASRPEGGSNTGELFF.

V and J are TRBV3-1 (or the pseudogene TRBV3-2) and TRBJ2-3, with 9 positions matching TRBD2. CDR3 size: 15 residues. The V segment lost 6 bases and the J segment 4 bases; nucleotides outside the gene matches: 8. Germline-derived CDR1 and CDR2 are LGHDT and YNNKEL (reference sequence). CDR3: CASRLRGGRADTQYF. CDR3 sequence (DNA): TGTGCCAGCAGACTGCGGGGGGGCCGGGCAGATACGCAGTATTTT.

V is TRBV7-2 and J is TRBJ2-5, with 7 bases that match TRBD2. The CDR3 totals 13 residues. CDR1 is SGHTA, CDR2 FQGNSA, per germline. The ends lost 3 bases at V and 4 bases at J; junction bases unmatched: 2. The CDR3 is CASSLSSGETQYF. CDR3 nucleotide sequence: TGTGCCAGCAGCTTGTCTAGCGGAGAGACCCAGTACTTC.

The rearrangement joins TRBV19 to TRBJ2-1; 8 bases line up with TRBD2. Losses at the gene ends were 10 bases for V and 4 bases for J; bases not matched to a gene: 9. Germline loops: CDR1 LNHDA, CDR2 SQIVND (reference sequence). The CDR3 consists of 14 residues. The CDR3 protein is CATTRGGRYNEQFF. DNA of the CDR3: TGTGCCACCACCCGGGGGGGCCGTTACAATGAGCAGTTCTTC.

This clone was seen a single time. Here the CDR3 reads CASSAGTGVGETQYF. The CDR3 DNA reads TGTGCCAGCAGTGCCGGGACAGGGGTAGGAGAGACCCAGTACTTC. The V gene is TRBV25-1, the J gene TRBJ2-5; 10 bases agree with TRBD1. The CDR3 spans 15 residues. V gave up 4 bases and J gave up 4 bases; unmatched junction bases: 6. Germline V gene sequence: CDR1 MGHDK, CDR2 SYGVNS.

V usage is TRBV4-1 and J usage is TRBJ2-5; 14 bases line up with TRBD2. The CDR3 totals 14 residues. The V gene's germline CDR1 is MGHRA and CDR2 YSYEKL. After removal of 4 bases from V and 7 bases from J, the junction contained 2 bases not matched to a gene. The CDR3 region is CASSLGLAGGTQYF. The CDR3 DNA sequence: TGCGCCAGCAGCCTTGGACTAGCGGGAGGGACCCAGTACTTC.

This rearrangement joins TRBV5-6 to TRBJ1-5, with TRBD1 as a possible D gene (6 bases). The V gene lost 3 bases and the J gene lost 4 bases, with 11 bases spanning the gap. Germline V CDR1 and CDR2: SGHDT, YYEEEE. The CDR3 is 14 amino acids. CDR3 DNA sequence: TGTGCCAGCAGCTCAGGGACATCAAATCAGCCCCAGCATTTT. It is translated as CASSSGTSNQPQHF.

This sequence joins TRBV27 and TRBJ2-1; D might be TRBD2 (6 bases). Germline CDR1 reads MNHEY; CDR2 reads SMNVEV (reference sequence). The CDR3 is 14 amino acids. V was cut by 1 base and J by 6 bases, with 10 bases left in between. DNA of the CDR3: TGTGCCAGCAGTTTATTCCTCGGGAGCAATGAGCAGTTCTTC. It yields the protein CASSLFLGSNEQFF.

DNA of the CDR3: TGCGCCAGCAGCTTGGCCCCGGGACAGGGGTACTACGAGCAGTACTTC. Translating it yields CASSLAPGQGYYEQYF. The rearrangement uses TRBV5-1 and TRBJ2-7, with TRBD1 matching over 10 bases. This CDR3 spans 16 amino acids. Unmatched junction bases numbered 6, after V lost 0 bases and J lost 3 bases. Germline-derived CDR1 and CDR2 are SGHRS and YFSETQ.

V gene TRBV3-1 (or the pseudogene TRBV3-2) combines with J gene TRBJ2-7, with D possibly being TRBD1 (6 bases). This CDR3 has 16 amino acids. V lost 4 bases, J lost 0 bases, and 16 bases lay in between. Per the germline V gene, CDR1 is LGHDT and CDR2 is YNNKEL (reference sequence). CDR3 amino acids: CASSPSTGYVSYEQYF. The CDR3 coding sequence is TGTGCCAGCAGCCCATCAACAGGGTACGTCTCCTACGAGCAGTACTTC.

The chain combines TRBV27 with TRBJ2-7; 8 positions agree with TRBD1. The CDR3 is 14 residues long. The germline V gene encodes CDR1 MNHEY and CDR2 SMNVEV (reference sequence). With V trimmed by 8 bases and J by 3 bases, 9 bases remained unmatched. In DNA form, the CDR3 reads TGTGCCAGCGGATCAGGGGGCAGAAACTACGAGCAGTACTTC. Protein sequence: CASGSGGRNYEQYF.

The chain uses TRBV5-1 and TRBJ1-2; D possibly corresponds to TRBD1 (5 bases). Per the germline V gene, CDR1 is SGHRS and CDR2 is YFSETQ. Trimming took 0 bases from V and 7 from J, leaving 10 bases between them. The CDR3 has 13 amino acids. CDR3 protein: CASSLDRGAGYTF. The CDR3 DNA sequence: TGCGCCAGCAGCTTGGATCGTGGGGCTGGCTACACCTTC.

CDR3 coding DNA: TGCGCCAGCAGCCAGACTAGCGGGGGGAGGTCCTACAATGAGCAGTTCTTC. Translated: CASSQTSGGRSYNEQFF. The chain links TRBV4-1 to TRBJ2-1; 13 positions match TRBD2. The length of the CDR3 is 17 residues. Looked up from germline, CDR1 is MGHRA and CDR2 is YSYEKL. Losses at the gene ends were 3 bases for V and 1 base for J; bases not matched to a gene: 3.

CDR3 loop: CASTLDRGLADTQYF. The CDR3 DNA is TGTGCCAGCACCCTGGACAGGGGGCTGGCAGATACGCAGTATTTT. The genes are TRBV7-2 and TRBJ2-3; TRBD1 aligns across 11 bases. The CDR3 is 15 amino acids. CDR1 is SGHTA, CDR2 FQGNSA, per germline. J was trimmed by 4 bases and V by 7 bases; bases with no gene match: 7. Together with reference TRBV7-2 and TRBJ2-3, the CDR3 gives the full variable domain: GAGVSQSPSNKVTEKGKDVELRCDPISGHTALYWYRQSLGQGLEFLIYFQGNSAPDKSGLPSDRFSAERTGGSVSTLTIQRTQQEDSAVYLCASTLDRGLADTQYFGPGTRLTVL.

V and J are TRBV2 and TRBJ1-1, with no clear D. Germline lookup yields CDR1 SNHLY and CDR2 FYNNEI. There are 13 residues in the CDR3. Trimming took off 2 bases at V and 0 bases at J, with 4 bases between the two ends. CDR3 in amino acids: CASSEIVNTEAFF. The CDR3, as DNA: TGTGCCAGCAGTGAAATCGTGAACACTGAAGCTTTCTTT.

This clone has only one observation. The chain recombines TRBV25-1 with TRBJ1-5, with TRBD1 matching 11 bases. CDR3 length equals 16 residues. V trimming: 3 bases; J trimming: 1 base; junction bases outside the gene matches: 2. In germline, CDR1 is MGHDK, CDR2 SYGVNS. Written as DNA, the CDR3 is TGTGCCAGCAGTGACGGGGACAGGGGGAGCAATCAGCCCCAGCATTTT. It translates to CASSDGDRGSNQPQHF. The full variable domain, with the rest looked up from reference TRBV25-1 and TRBJ1-5, is EADIYQTPRYLVIGTGKKITLECSQTMGHDKMYWYQQDPGMELHLIHYSYGVNSTEKGDLSSESTVSRIRTEHFPLTLESARPSHTSQYLCASSDGDRGSNQPQHFGDGTRLSIL.

This clone was picked up a small number of times. This CDR3 reads CASSIVQGGETQYF. The CDR3, as DNA: TGTGCCAGTAGTATTGTACAGGGTGGAGAGACCCAGTACTTC. The rearrangement links TRBV19 to TRBJ2-5, with D possibly matching TRBD1 (6 bases). The V and J ends lost 3 bases and 4 bases respectively, with 12 bases between them. The V gene's germline CDR1 is LNHDA and CDR2 SQIVND (reference sequence). The CDR3 loop spans 14 amino acids.

This chain links TRBV5-1 with TRBJ1-1; TRBD1 aligns across 8 bases. Germline trimming cut 2 bases from V and 1 base from J; bases unmatched to any gene: 7. The CDR3 extends over 16 amino acids. Germline CDR1 SGHRS, CDR2 YFSETQ. CDR3 sequence reads: CASSLDWTGPNTEAFF. CDR3 DNA: TGCGCCAGCAGCTTAGATTGGACAGGGCCGAACACTGAAGCTTTCTTT.

The V call is TRBV4-3, the J call TRBJ2-5, with D possibly matching TRBD1 (6 bases). Germline V lookup: CDR1 LGHNA, CDR2 YSLEER. This CDR3 comprises 15 residues. V was shortened by 3 bases and J by 5 bases, with 16 bases between the two germline ends. The CDR3 coding sequence is TGCGCCAGCAGCCACGGATCCGGGACACGGGAGACCCAGTACTTC. As protein: CASSHGSGTRETQYF.

The chain is built from TRBV18 and TRBJ1-1; tentatively, D is TRBD1 (6 bases). This CDR3 is built from 14 residues. From germline, CDR1 is KGHSH and CDR2 LQKENI. Trimming cost V 2 bases and J 8 bases, with 15 bases left between them. This CDR3 reads CASSPTGIMSEAFF. The CDR3 DNA is TGTGCCAGCTCACCAACAGGGATAATGTCGGAAGCTTTCTTT.